The present T cell receptor beta chain was sequenced within a study of cytomegalovirus exposure and HLA in healthy donors. In the study overall: Among several hundred genotyped donors, approximately 80% fell in the Caucasian-associated ancestry cluster. Findings and caveats of the study: Three CMV-associated chains proved CMV antigen-specific in vitro. One later analysis reportedly identified an Asian-associated ancestry cluster that showed fewer N-insertions than the approximately 710-donor mean.

As concerns this clone: Its antigen is as yet unknown. Other DNA sequences in this specimen translate into the identical CDR3.

The V end was cut by 0 bases, the J end by 7 bases, with 7 bases between. The CDR3 consists of 13 residues. Germline V gene sequence: CDR1 MNHEY, CDR2 SMNVEV (reference sequence). PCR employed 60 Vbeta and 13 Jbeta primers. Assay: immunoSEQ multiplex PCR; the TCRdb copy retains only in-frame clones and omits some. The sample contains some 120,000 clones, 83% of which appear only once. What was sequenced was PBMCs. This receptor was taken from a woman between 40 and 50 years old in good health and CMV-seropositive. The gene calls are TRBV27 and TRBJ2-1; D gene uncertain. The CDR3 nucleotides are TGTGCCAGCAGTTTATCGCGTGGTAATGAGCAGTTCTTC. This gives the protein CASSLSRGNEQFF.